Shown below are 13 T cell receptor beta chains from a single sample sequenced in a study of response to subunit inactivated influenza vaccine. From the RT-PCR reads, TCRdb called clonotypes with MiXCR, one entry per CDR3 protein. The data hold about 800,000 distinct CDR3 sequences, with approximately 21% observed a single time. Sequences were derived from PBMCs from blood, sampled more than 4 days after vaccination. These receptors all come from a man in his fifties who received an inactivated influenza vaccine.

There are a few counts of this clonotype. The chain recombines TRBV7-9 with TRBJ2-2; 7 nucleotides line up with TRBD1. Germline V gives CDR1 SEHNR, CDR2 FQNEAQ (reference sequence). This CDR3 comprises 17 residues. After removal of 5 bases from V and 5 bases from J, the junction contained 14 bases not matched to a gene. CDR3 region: CASSPTPDRTPTGELFF. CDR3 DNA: TGTGCCAGCAGCCCAACCCCGGACAGGACACCGACCGGGGAGCTGTTTTTT.

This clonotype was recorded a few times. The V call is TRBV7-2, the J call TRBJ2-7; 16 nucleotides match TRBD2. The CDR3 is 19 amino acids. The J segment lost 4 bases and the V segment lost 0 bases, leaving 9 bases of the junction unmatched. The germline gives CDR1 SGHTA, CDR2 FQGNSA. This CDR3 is CASSLASGLAGGPTYEQYF. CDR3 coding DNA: TGTGCCAGCAGCTTAGCATCGGGACTAGCGGGGGGGCCTACTTACGAGCAGTACTTC.

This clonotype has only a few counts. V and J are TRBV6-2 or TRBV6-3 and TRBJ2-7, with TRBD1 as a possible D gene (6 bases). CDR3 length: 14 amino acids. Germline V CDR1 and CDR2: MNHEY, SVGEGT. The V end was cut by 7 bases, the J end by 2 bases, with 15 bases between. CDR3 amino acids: CASTDRGTTYEQYF. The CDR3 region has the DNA TGTGCCAGCACCGATCGAGGGACAACCTACGAGCAGTACTTC.

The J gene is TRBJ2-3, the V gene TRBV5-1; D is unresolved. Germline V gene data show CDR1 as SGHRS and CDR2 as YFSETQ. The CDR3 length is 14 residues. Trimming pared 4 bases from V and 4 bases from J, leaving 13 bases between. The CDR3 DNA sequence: TGCGCCAGCAGCAGTCCTGGTGTGGCAGATACGCAGTATTTT. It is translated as CASSSPGVADTQYF.

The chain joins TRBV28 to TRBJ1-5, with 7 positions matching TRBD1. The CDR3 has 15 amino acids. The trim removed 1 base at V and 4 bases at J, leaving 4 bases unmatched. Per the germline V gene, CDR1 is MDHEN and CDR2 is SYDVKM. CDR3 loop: CASSLLQGSNQPQHF. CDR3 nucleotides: TGTGCCAGCAGTTTATTACAGGGGAGTAATCAGCCCCAGCATTTT.

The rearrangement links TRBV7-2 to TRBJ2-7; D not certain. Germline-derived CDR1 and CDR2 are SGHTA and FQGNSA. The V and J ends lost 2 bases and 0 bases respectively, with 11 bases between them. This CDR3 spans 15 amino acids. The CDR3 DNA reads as TGTGCCAGCAGCTTATCGTCCACGCACTCCTACGAGCAGTACTTC. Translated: CASSLSSTHSYEQYF.

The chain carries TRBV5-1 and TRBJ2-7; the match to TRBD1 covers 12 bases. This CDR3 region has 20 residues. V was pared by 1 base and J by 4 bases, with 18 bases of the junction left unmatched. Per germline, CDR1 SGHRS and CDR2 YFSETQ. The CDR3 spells CASSLSVSGTGGRLGYEQYF. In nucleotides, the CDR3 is TGCGCCAGCAGCTTGTCCGTCTCCGGGACAGGGGGCCGGTTGGGGTACGAGCAGTACTTC.

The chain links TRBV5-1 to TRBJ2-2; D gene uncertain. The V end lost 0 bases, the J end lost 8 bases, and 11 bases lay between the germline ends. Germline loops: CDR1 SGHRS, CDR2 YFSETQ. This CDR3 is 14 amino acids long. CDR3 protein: CASSLGPSAGELFF. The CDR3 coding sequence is TGCGCCAGCAGCTTGGGGCCGAGTGCGGGGGAGCTGTTTTTT. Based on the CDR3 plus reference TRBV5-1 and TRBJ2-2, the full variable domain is KAGVTQTPRYLIKTRGQQVTLSCSPISGHRSVSWYQQTPGQGLQFLFEYFSETQRNKGNFPGRFSGRQFSNSRSEMNVSTLELGDSALYLCASSLGPSAGELFFGEGSRLTVL.

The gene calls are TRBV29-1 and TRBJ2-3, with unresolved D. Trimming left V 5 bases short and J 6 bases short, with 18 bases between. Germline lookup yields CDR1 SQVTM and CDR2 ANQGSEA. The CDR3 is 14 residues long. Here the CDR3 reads CSVPPPGFSDTQYF. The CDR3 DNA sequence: TGCAGCGTTCCTCCCCCAGGATTTTCGGATACGCAGTATTTT.

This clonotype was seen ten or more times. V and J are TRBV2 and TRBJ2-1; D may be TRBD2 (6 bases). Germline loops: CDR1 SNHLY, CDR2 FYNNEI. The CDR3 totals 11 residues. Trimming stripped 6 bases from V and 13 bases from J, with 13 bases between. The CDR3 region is CASRDYQKQFF. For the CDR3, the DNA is TGTGCCAGCAGGGACTACCAAAAACAGTTCTTC.

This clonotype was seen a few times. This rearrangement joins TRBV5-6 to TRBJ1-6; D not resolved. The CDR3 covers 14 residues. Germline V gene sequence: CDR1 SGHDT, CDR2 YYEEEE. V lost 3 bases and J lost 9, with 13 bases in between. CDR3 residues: CASSSAQDGSPLHF. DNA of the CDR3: TGTGCCAGCAGCTCTGCCCAGGACGGTTCACCCCTCCACTTT.

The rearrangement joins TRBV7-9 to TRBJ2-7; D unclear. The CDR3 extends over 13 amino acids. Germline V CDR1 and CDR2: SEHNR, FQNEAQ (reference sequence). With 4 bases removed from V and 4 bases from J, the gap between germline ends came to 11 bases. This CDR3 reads CASSYDGSYEQYF. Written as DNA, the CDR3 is TGTGCCAGCAGCTACGACGGTTCGTACGAGCAGTACTTC.

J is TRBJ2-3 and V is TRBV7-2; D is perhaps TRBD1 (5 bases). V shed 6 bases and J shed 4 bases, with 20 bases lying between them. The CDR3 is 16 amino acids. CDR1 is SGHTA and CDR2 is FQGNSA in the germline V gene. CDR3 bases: TGTGCCAGCAGGCCTTCAGGTGGGGCGAGGCCAGATACGCAGTATTTT. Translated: CASRPSGGARPDTQYF.